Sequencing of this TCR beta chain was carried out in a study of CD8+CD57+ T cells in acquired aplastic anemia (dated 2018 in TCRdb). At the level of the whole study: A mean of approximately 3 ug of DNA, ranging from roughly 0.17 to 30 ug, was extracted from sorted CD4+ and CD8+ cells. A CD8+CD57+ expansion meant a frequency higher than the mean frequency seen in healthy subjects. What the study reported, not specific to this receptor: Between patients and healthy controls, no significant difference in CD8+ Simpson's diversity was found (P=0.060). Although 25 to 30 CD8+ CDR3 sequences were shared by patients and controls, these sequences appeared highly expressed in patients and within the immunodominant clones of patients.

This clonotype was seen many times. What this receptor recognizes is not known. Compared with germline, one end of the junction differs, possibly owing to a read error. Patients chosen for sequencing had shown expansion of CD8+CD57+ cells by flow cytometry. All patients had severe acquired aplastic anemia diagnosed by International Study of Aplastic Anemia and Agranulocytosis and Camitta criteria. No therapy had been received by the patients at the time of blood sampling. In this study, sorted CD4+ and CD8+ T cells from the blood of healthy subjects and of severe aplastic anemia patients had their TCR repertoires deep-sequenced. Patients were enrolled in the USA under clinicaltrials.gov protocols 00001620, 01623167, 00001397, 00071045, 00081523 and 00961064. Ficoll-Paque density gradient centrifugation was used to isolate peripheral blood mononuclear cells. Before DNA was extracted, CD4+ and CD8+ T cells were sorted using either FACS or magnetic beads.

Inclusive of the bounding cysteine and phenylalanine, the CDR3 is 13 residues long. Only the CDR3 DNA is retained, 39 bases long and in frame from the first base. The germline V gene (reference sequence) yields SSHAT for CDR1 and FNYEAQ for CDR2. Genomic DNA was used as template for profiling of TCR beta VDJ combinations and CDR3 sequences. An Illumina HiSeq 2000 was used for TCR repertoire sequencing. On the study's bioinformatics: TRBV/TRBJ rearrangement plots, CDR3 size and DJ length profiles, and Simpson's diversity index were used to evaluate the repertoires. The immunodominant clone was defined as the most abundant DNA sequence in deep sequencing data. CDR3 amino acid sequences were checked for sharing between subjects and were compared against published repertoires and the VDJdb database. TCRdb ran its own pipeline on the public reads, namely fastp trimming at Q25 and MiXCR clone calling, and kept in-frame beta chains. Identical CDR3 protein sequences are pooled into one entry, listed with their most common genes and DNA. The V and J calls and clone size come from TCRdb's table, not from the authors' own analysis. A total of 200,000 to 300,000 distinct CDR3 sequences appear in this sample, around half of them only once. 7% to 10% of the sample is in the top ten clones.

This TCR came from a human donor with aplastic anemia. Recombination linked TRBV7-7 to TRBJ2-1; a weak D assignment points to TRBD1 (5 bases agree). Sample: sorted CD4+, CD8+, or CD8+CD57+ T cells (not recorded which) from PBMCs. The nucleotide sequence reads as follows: TGTGCTAGCAGCTATAAGGGGAACAATGAGCAGTTCTTC. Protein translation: CASSYKGNNEQFF.